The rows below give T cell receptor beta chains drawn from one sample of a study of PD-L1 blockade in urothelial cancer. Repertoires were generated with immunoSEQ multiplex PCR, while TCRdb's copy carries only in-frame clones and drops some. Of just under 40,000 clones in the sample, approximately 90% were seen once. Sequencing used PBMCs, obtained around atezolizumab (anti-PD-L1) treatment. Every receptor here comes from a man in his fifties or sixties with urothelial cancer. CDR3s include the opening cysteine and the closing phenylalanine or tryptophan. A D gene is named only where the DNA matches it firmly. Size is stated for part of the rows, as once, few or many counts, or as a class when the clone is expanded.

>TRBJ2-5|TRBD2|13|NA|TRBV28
CASTGGSGETQYF
TGTGCCAGCACGGGAGGGAGTGGAGAGACCCAGTACTTC
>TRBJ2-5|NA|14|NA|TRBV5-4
CASSLQGRPGTQYF
TGTGCCAGCAGCTTGCAGGGTCGACCTGGGACCCAGTACTTC
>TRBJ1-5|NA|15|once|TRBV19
CASRPDRSSNQPQHF
TGTGCCAGTAGACCCGACAGGAGTAGCAATCAGCCCCAGCATTTT
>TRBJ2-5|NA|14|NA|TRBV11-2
CASSLDPAQETQYF
TGTGCCAGCAGCTTAGATCCAGCGCAAGAGACCCAGTACTTC
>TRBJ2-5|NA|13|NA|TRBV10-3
CAISERGQETQYF
TGTGCCATCAGTGAACGGGGTCAGGAGACCCAGTACTTC
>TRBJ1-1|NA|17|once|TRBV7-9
CASSLAGLGGWLTEAFF
TGTGCCAGCAGCTTAGCGGGCTTGGGTGGATGGCTCACTGAAGCTTTCTTT
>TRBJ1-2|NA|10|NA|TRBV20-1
CSAREADDTF
TGCAGTGCTAGAGAAGCCGATGACACCTTC
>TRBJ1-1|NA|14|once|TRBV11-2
CASSLGRENTEAFF
TGTGCCAGCAGCTTAGGTCGGGAGAACACTGAAGCTTTCTTT
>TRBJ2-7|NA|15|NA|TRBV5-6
CASSLYKRQLDEQYF
TGTGCCAGCAGCTTGTATAAGAGACAGTTGGACGAGCAGTACTTC
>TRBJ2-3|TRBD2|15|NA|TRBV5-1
CASSRRGGYTDTQYF
TGCGCCAGCAGTCGGCGGGGGGGTTATACAGATACGCAGTATTTT
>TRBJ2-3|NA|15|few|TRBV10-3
CAISGRAATTDTQYF
TGTGCCATCAGTGGAAGAGCGGCCACCACAGATACGCAGTATTTT